Shown below are 23 T cell receptor beta chains from a single sample sequenced in a study of cytomegalovirus exposure and HLA in healthy donors. Primers: 60 Vbeta forward and 13 Jbeta reverse. Clones were read by immunoSEQ multiplex PCR, and TCRdb kept only the in-frame ones, dropping some. The table includes more than 100,000 clones, about four fifths detected once. Material for sequencing was PBMCs. These receptors were obtained from a male donor in good health and CMV-seronegative.

This clone was observed a few times. The chain links TRBV11-2 to TRBJ2-2; 8 bases align to TRBD1. The length of the CDR3 is 17 residues. CDR1 SGHAT and CDR2 FQNNGV come from the germline V gene. Trimming cost V 0 bases and J 7 bases; bases outside gene matches: 10. The chain's CDR3 is CASSLDRPGQGSGELFF. DNA for the CDR3: TGTGCCAGCAGCTTAGACCGCCCCGGACAGGGTAGCGGGGAGCTGTTTTTT.

V and J are TRBV5-6 and TRBJ1-5, with 7 bases fitting TRBD1. CDR3 length equals 17 residues. CDR1 and CDR2 from the germline V gene are SGHDT and YYEEEE. Trimming removed 3 bases from V and 0 bases from J; junction bases left unmatched: 9. DNA of the CDR3: TGTGCCAGCAGCTCGTTAAGGGGGCGGCATAGCAATCAGCCCCAGCATTTT. Its protein product is CASSSLRGRHSNQPQHF.

V and J are TRBV27 and TRBJ1-5, with D possibly matching TRBD1 (6 bases). Per the germline V gene, CDR1 is MNHEY and CDR2 is SMNVEV (reference sequence). There are 14 residues in the CDR3. The V end lost 4 bases, the J end lost 1 base, and 8 bases lay between the germline ends. CDR3 residues: CASSSGTSNQPQHF. CDR3 nucleotides: TGTGCCAGCAGTTCCGGGACAAGCAATCAGCCCCAGCATTTT.

The chain couples TRBV5-1 to TRBJ2-5, with 9 bases fitting TRBD1. CDR3 length: 17 amino acids. V lost 0 bases, J lost 5 bases, and 11 bases stayed unmatched. Germline V gene lookup returns CDR1 SGHRS and CDR2 YFSETQ. The CDR3 loop reads CASSLGTFDRGLETQYF. In nucleotides, the CDR3 is TGCGCCAGCAGCTTGGGAACCTTCGACAGGGGGTTGGAGACCCAGTACTTC.

The V gene is TRBV27, the J gene TRBJ2-3; possibly TRBD2 for D (7 bases). With 3 bases removed from V and 2 bases from J, the gap between germline ends came to 12 bases. This CDR3 region has 15 residues. Germline CDR1 is MNHEY and CDR2 is SMNVEV (reference sequence). The CDR3 coding sequence is TGTGCCAGCAGTTTTGGGGGGGCCGTCACAGATACGCAGTATTTT. Translation: CASSFGGAVTDTQYF.

The V and J genes are TRBV2 and TRBJ2-5, with 11 bases fitting TRBD1. V gave up 7 bases and J gave up 1 base; unmatched junction bases: 5. The CDR3 runs 15 residues. Germline V lookup: CDR1 SNHLY, CDR2 FYNNEI. CDR3 region: CASISGTGGQETQYF. In DNA, the CDR3 is TGTGCCAGCATATCCGGGACAGGGGGCCAAGAGACCCAGTACTTC.

This rearrangement joins TRBV19 to TRBJ1-3, with TRBD1 matching over 9 bases. Trimming at V came to 6 bases and at J to 3 bases, leaving 9 bases not matched to a gene. Per germline, CDR1 LNHDA and CDR2 SQIVND (reference sequence). CDR3 length equals 16 residues. For the CDR3, the DNA is TGTGCCAGTAGCACCGGGACAGGGTCCCATGGAAACACCATATATTTT. It is translated as CASSTGTGSHGNTIYF.

The chain is built from TRBV5-1 and TRBJ1-1; TRBD1 agrees at 8 bases. V was clipped by 0 bases and J by 4 bases; unmatched bases: 8. The length of the CDR3 is 16 residues. Germline V gene sequence: CDR1 SGHRS, CDR2 YFSETQ. The CDR3: CASSLVGGQGATEAFF. In DNA, the CDR3 is TGCGCCAGCAGCTTGGTGGGAGGACAGGGCGCCACTGAAGCTTTCTTT.

CDR3 protein: CASSKGSPGNEKLFF. CDR3 nucleotide sequence: TGTGCCAGCAGCAAAGGAAGCCCCGGGAATGAAAAACTGTTTTTT. V and J are TRBV21-1 and TRBJ1-4. TRBV21-1 is designated a pseudogene. This CDR3 is built from 15 residues.

The chain couples TRBV7-9 to TRBJ2-1; possible D gene TRBD1, 5 bases. The germline V gene encodes CDR1 SEHNR and CDR2 FQNEAQ (reference sequence). Deletions cut 7 bases from V and 0 bases from J, with 13 bases between. This CDR3 has 15 residues. CDR3 coding DNA: TGTGCCAGCACCCTTGGGCAGGGCTCCTACAATGAGCAGTTCTTC. Residues: CASTLGQGSYNEQFF.

The chain employs TRBV11-2 and TRBJ2-5; 7 bases fit TRBD2. V was clipped by 5 bases and J by 0 bases; unmatched bases: 6. There are 15 residues in the CDR3. Germline V lookup: CDR1 SGHAT, CDR2 FQNNGV. DNA for the CDR3: TGTGCCAGCAGCATTGAGACTAGCTACCAAGAGACCCAGTACTTC. This sequence encodes CASSIETSYQETQYF. The full variable domain, completed using reference TRBV11-2 and TRBJ2-5, is EAGVAQSPRYKIIEKRQSVAFWCNPISGHATLYWYQQILGQGPKLLIQFQNNGVVDDSQLPKDRFSAERLKGVDSTLKIQPAKLEDSAVYLCASSIETSYQETQYFGPGTRLLVL.

The rearrangement joins TRBV19 to TRBJ1-1; possibly TRBD1 for D (5 bases). This CDR3 is built from 15 residues. V lost 4 bases and J 4 bases, leaving 16 bases between the germline ends. Germline V lookup: CDR1 LNHDA, CDR2 SQIVND (reference sequence). The CDR3 loop reads CASSTYGGRTTEAFF. The CDR3 nucleotides are TGTGCCAGTAGTACCTACGGGGGAAGGACCACTGAAGCTTTCTTT. The full variable domain, in which reference TRBV19 and TRBJ1-1 provide the parts outside the CDR3, is DGGITQSPKYLFRKEGQNVTLSCEQNLNHDAMYWYRQDPGQGLRLIYYSQIVNDFQKGDIAEGYSVSREKKESFPLTVTSAQKNPTAFYLCASSTYGGRTTEAFFGQGTRLTVV.

The CDR3 loop reads CASSEANTGELFF. DNA of the CDR3: TGTGCCAGCAGTGAGGCCAACACCGGGGAGCTGTTTTTT. This sequence joins TRBV6-4 and TRBJ2-2; D is unresolved. CDR1 and CDR2 (germline): MRHNA, SNTAGT. The CDR3 has 13 amino acids. V shed 3 bases and J shed 2 bases, with 4 bases lying between them.

The chain couples TRBV13 to TRBJ1-4; 7 nucleotides match TRBD1. The length of the CDR3 is 16 residues. The J segment lost 4 bases and the V segment lost 5 bases, leaving 10 bases of the junction unmatched. CDR1 and CDR2 from the germline V gene are PRHDT and FYEKMQ (reference sequence). CDR3 DNA: TGTGCCAGCAGCCGTAACCGGGACAGCCTTAATGAAAAACTGTTTTTT. This gives the protein CASSRNRDSLNEKLFF.

The chain couples TRBV5-1 to TRBJ2-1, with TRBD1 matching 8 bases. Per the germline V gene, CDR1 is SGHRS and CDR2 is YFSETQ. The J segment lost 9 bases and the V segment lost 4 bases, leaving 3 bases of the junction unmatched. The CDR3 contains 12 residues. This CDR3 is CASSAGQAEQFF. The CDR3 DNA sequence: TGCGCCAGCAGCGCGGGACAGGCTGAGCAGTTCTTC.

The rearrangement links TRBV6-6 to TRBJ2-7; D might be TRBD1 (5 bases). V lost 4 bases, J lost 3 bases, and 7 bases lay in between. The CDR3 sequence is 12 residues long. Germline values: CDR1 MNHNY, CDR2 SVGAGI (reference sequence). The CDR3: CASSSTVYEQYF. The CDR3, as DNA: TGTGCCAGCAGTTCGACAGTCTACGAGCAGTACTTC.

The rearrangement uses TRBV18 and TRBJ2-2; 10 nucleotides align to TRBD2. The CDR3 runs 16 residues. Germline V gene sequence: CDR1 KGHSH, CDR2 LQKENI. Trimming took 3 bases from V and 3 from J; bases not matched to a gene: 4. The CDR3 here is CASSPSGGAHTGELFF. The CDR3 bases are TGTGCCAGCTCACCCAGCGGGGGGGCTCACACCGGGGAGCTGTTTTTT.

The chain couples TRBV25-1 to TRBJ2-1, with TRBD2 matching 16 bases. Trimming cost V 2 bases and J 5 bases; bases outside gene matches: 6. The CDR3 extends over 18 amino acids. Germline CDR1 is MGHDK and CDR2 is SYGVNS. In DNA form, the CDR3 reads TGTGCCAGCAGTGAAGGGACTAGCGGGGGGGCGTCTCACAATGAGCAGTTCTTC. Protein sequence: CASSEGTSGGASHNEQFF.

The J gene is TRBJ1-1, the V gene TRBV19; D is undetermined. Germline V CDR1 and CDR2: LNHDA, SQIVND (reference sequence). Trimming pared 4 bases from V and 5 bases from J, leaving 17 bases between. The CDR3 is 15 amino acids. For the CDR3, the DNA is TGTGCCAGTAGTACTCCCGGCGGGAGGGAAACTGAAGCTTTCTTT. The encoded protein is CASSTPGGRETEAFF.

This chain joins TRBV18 and TRBJ1-2; 8 nucleotides align to TRBD1. The CDR3 is 15 residues long. Trimming took 3 bases from V and 3 from J; bases not matched to a gene: 6. The germline gives CDR1 KGHSH, CDR2 LQKENI. The CDR3 DNA reads TGTGCCAGCTCACCCCAGGGACAGGTCGACTATGGCTACACCTTC. This translates into CASSPQGQVDYGYTF. The complete variable domain, with remaining parts taken from reference TRBV18 and TRBJ1-2, reads NAGVMQNPRHLVRRRGQEARLRCSPMKGHSHVYWYRQLPEEGLKFMVYLQKENIIDESGMPKERFSAEFPKEGPSILRIQQVVRGDSAAYFCASSPQGQVDYGYTFGSGTRLTVV.

V and J are TRBV30 and TRBJ1-4, with 7 bases identical to TRBD1. Germline CDR1 reads GTSNPN; CDR2 reads SVGIG (reference sequence). CDR3 length: 14 amino acids. After removal of 0 bases from V and 5 bases from J, the junction contained 3 bases not matched to a gene. CDR3 residues: CAWSVQTGNEKLFF. CDR3 DNA sequence: TGTGCCTGGAGTGTCCAGACAGGGAATGAAAAACTGTTTTTT.

The chain links TRBV6-5 to TRBJ2-4, with 9 nucleotides matching TRBD1. The CDR3 runs 13 residues. V gave up 6 bases and J gave up 12 bases; unmatched junction bases: 9. Looked up from germline, CDR1 is MNHEY and CDR2 is SVGAGI. The CDR3 coding sequence is TGTGCCAGCAGCCCCGGGACAGGGCTCACTCAGTACTTC. Translation gives CASSPGTGLTQYF.

This chain uses TRBV10-3 with TRBJ2-2, with D perhaps matching TRBD2 (5 bases). V was pared by 9 bases and J by 4 bases, with 15 bases between. The CDR3 is 14 amino acids. The germline gives CDR1 ENHRY, CDR2 SYGVKD. CDR3 sequence: CAMRAPTATGELFF. CDR3 DNA sequence: TGTGCCATGCGGGCCCCTACGGCCACCGGGGAGCTGTTTTTT.